This is a list of T cell receptor beta chains from one sample in a study of blood T cell repertoires in COVID-19. The method was immunoSEQ multiplex PCR; TCRdb's version includes in-frame clones alone and lacks a portion of them. In the table there are roughly 350,000 clones, 80% to 90% of which are singletons. The sample consisted of peripheral blood. The receptors here all came from a woman between 50 and 59 years old with COVID-19, enrolled during active disease. Both conserved end residues are part of each CDR3. Each record gives: J gene, D gene, clone size, V gene, CDR3 DNA, CDR3 protein. The D gene is left open where the match is weak. The listing skips clone size in some rows; elsewhere it reads once, few, many or a size class.

>TRBJ2-1|-|-|TRBV15
TGTGCCACCAGCAGAGATTTGTCGGGTGGTGAGCAGTTCTTC
CATSRDLSGGEQFF
>TRBJ2-3|-|once|TRBV11-2
TGTGCCAGCAGCTTCTCGCTAACAAAGGGGACAGATACGCAGTATTTT
CASSFSLTKGTDTQYF
>TRBJ1-4|TRBD1|-|TRBV29-1
TGCAGCGTGACCACAGGGGCAACTAATGAAAAACTGTTTTTT
CSVTTGATNEKLFF
>TRBJ2-3|-|once|TRBV18
TGTGCCAGCTCACCACCTAACAGGGTAGGGACAGATACGCAGTATTTT
CASSPPNRVGTDTQYF
>TRBJ1-1|-|few|TRBV10-3
TGTGCCATCAGCGAAGCGATGGTCAAGGGAGCTGAAGCTTTCTTT
CAISEAMVKGAEAFF
>TRBJ1-2|-|once|TRBV7-8
TGTGCCAGCAGCTTAACCGGGACATTTTATGGCTACACCTTC
CASSLTGTFYGYTF
>TRBJ2-3|-|-|TRBV10-3
TGTGCCATCAGTGAGTCAAGCCTGACGCAGTATTTT
CAISESSLTQYF
>TRBJ1-2|-|-|TRBV5-4
TGTGCCAGCGGCAGGGTGCTCGGCTATGGCTACACCTTC
CASGRVLGYGYTF
>TRBJ2-5|TRBD1|-|TRBV7-9
TGTGCCAGCAGCTTAACAGGGGCGCAGTACTTC
CASSLTGAQYF
>TRBJ2-7|-|-|TRBV5-6
TGTGCCAGCAGCTTGGCGGGGGGACAGGTTGTCCCATACGAGCAGTACTTC
CASSLAGGQVVPYEQYF
>TRBJ2-1|-|few|TRBV12-3/TRBV12-4
TGTGCCAGCAGTTTACGGGAAGAGCAGTTCTTC
CASSLREEQFF
>TRBJ2-1|-|-|TRBV30
TGTGCCTGGGGAGACAGAGCCTTCTCCTACAATGAGCAGTTCTTC
CAWGDRAFSYNEQFF
>TRBJ1-2|TRBD1|-|TRBV27
TGTGCCAGCAGTTTCACAGGGGGCCATGGCTACACCTTC
CASSFTGGHGYTF
>TRBJ2-7|-|-|TRBV20-1
TGCAGTGCTCCACCGACAGGTCCCTTC
CSAPPTGPF
>TRBJ2-7|TRBD2|-|TRBV4-2
TGTGCCAGCAGCCAAGAGGGTGGCGGGAGCTCCTACGAGCAGTACTTC
CASSQEGGGSSYEQYF
>TRBJ2-2|TRBD2|-|TRBV3-1/TRBV3-2
TGTGCCAGCAGCCTACGCTCTAGCGGGAGTGCCGGGGAGCTGTTTTTT
CASSLRSSGSAGELFF
>TRBJ1-6|-|-|TRBV3-1/TRBV3-2
TGTGCCAGCAACCACAATAATTCACCCCTCCACTTT
CASNHNNSPLHF
>TRBJ2-7|TRBD2|-|TRBV6-6
TGTGCCAGCGGGACTAGCGGGAGTTTCGAGCAGTACTTC
CASGTSGSFEQYF
>TRBJ1-2|TRBD1|-|TRBV9
TGTGCCAGCAGCGCCTTACCCAAGGGACAGGGGGACTATGGCTACACCTTC
CASSALPKGQGDYGYTF
>TRBJ2-5|-|-|TRBV21-1
TGTGCCAGCAGCACACGGGATCCCGGACAAGAGACCCAGTACTTC
CASSTRDPGQETQYF